This note documents a single TCR beta chain sequence. Antigen unknown. The sample originates from a study of T cells in Graves' hyperthyroidism and ophthalmopathy. Notes on the study in general: Among clonotypes expanded in thyroid above 0.001, most were also found in blood.

Researchers amplified the TCR beta CDR3 regions from RNA transcripts. The primer set for the first-round RT-PCR of the TCR CDR3 was HTBI. TCRdb ran MiXCR on the multiplex PCR reads and lists one entry per CDR3 protein. The data hold 270,000 or so distinct CDR3 sequences, with about 15% observed a single time. Trimming shortened V by 0 bases and J by 4 bases, and 7 bases separated the two germline ends. CDR3 size: 13 residues. Germline lookup yields CDR1 SGDLS and CDR2 YYNGEE. Hyperthyroidism, newly diagnosed and lasting under 2 months, affected patients aged 18 to 65. Diagnostic decisions used clinical symptoms, serum thyroxine and TRAb, thyroid ultrasound and orbital computed tomography. The PBMCs had their origin in approximately 10 ml of fresh peripheral blood.

This sequence joins TRBV9 and TRBJ2-5; no clear D. Sequenced material: blood. This sequence originates from a woman between 45 and 60 years old with Graves' hyperthyroidism that later progressed to Graves' ophthalmopathy. The CDR3 here is CASSVEGPETQYF. The CDR3 nucleotides are TGTGCCAGCAGCGTAGAGGGTCCAGAGACCCAGTACTTC.